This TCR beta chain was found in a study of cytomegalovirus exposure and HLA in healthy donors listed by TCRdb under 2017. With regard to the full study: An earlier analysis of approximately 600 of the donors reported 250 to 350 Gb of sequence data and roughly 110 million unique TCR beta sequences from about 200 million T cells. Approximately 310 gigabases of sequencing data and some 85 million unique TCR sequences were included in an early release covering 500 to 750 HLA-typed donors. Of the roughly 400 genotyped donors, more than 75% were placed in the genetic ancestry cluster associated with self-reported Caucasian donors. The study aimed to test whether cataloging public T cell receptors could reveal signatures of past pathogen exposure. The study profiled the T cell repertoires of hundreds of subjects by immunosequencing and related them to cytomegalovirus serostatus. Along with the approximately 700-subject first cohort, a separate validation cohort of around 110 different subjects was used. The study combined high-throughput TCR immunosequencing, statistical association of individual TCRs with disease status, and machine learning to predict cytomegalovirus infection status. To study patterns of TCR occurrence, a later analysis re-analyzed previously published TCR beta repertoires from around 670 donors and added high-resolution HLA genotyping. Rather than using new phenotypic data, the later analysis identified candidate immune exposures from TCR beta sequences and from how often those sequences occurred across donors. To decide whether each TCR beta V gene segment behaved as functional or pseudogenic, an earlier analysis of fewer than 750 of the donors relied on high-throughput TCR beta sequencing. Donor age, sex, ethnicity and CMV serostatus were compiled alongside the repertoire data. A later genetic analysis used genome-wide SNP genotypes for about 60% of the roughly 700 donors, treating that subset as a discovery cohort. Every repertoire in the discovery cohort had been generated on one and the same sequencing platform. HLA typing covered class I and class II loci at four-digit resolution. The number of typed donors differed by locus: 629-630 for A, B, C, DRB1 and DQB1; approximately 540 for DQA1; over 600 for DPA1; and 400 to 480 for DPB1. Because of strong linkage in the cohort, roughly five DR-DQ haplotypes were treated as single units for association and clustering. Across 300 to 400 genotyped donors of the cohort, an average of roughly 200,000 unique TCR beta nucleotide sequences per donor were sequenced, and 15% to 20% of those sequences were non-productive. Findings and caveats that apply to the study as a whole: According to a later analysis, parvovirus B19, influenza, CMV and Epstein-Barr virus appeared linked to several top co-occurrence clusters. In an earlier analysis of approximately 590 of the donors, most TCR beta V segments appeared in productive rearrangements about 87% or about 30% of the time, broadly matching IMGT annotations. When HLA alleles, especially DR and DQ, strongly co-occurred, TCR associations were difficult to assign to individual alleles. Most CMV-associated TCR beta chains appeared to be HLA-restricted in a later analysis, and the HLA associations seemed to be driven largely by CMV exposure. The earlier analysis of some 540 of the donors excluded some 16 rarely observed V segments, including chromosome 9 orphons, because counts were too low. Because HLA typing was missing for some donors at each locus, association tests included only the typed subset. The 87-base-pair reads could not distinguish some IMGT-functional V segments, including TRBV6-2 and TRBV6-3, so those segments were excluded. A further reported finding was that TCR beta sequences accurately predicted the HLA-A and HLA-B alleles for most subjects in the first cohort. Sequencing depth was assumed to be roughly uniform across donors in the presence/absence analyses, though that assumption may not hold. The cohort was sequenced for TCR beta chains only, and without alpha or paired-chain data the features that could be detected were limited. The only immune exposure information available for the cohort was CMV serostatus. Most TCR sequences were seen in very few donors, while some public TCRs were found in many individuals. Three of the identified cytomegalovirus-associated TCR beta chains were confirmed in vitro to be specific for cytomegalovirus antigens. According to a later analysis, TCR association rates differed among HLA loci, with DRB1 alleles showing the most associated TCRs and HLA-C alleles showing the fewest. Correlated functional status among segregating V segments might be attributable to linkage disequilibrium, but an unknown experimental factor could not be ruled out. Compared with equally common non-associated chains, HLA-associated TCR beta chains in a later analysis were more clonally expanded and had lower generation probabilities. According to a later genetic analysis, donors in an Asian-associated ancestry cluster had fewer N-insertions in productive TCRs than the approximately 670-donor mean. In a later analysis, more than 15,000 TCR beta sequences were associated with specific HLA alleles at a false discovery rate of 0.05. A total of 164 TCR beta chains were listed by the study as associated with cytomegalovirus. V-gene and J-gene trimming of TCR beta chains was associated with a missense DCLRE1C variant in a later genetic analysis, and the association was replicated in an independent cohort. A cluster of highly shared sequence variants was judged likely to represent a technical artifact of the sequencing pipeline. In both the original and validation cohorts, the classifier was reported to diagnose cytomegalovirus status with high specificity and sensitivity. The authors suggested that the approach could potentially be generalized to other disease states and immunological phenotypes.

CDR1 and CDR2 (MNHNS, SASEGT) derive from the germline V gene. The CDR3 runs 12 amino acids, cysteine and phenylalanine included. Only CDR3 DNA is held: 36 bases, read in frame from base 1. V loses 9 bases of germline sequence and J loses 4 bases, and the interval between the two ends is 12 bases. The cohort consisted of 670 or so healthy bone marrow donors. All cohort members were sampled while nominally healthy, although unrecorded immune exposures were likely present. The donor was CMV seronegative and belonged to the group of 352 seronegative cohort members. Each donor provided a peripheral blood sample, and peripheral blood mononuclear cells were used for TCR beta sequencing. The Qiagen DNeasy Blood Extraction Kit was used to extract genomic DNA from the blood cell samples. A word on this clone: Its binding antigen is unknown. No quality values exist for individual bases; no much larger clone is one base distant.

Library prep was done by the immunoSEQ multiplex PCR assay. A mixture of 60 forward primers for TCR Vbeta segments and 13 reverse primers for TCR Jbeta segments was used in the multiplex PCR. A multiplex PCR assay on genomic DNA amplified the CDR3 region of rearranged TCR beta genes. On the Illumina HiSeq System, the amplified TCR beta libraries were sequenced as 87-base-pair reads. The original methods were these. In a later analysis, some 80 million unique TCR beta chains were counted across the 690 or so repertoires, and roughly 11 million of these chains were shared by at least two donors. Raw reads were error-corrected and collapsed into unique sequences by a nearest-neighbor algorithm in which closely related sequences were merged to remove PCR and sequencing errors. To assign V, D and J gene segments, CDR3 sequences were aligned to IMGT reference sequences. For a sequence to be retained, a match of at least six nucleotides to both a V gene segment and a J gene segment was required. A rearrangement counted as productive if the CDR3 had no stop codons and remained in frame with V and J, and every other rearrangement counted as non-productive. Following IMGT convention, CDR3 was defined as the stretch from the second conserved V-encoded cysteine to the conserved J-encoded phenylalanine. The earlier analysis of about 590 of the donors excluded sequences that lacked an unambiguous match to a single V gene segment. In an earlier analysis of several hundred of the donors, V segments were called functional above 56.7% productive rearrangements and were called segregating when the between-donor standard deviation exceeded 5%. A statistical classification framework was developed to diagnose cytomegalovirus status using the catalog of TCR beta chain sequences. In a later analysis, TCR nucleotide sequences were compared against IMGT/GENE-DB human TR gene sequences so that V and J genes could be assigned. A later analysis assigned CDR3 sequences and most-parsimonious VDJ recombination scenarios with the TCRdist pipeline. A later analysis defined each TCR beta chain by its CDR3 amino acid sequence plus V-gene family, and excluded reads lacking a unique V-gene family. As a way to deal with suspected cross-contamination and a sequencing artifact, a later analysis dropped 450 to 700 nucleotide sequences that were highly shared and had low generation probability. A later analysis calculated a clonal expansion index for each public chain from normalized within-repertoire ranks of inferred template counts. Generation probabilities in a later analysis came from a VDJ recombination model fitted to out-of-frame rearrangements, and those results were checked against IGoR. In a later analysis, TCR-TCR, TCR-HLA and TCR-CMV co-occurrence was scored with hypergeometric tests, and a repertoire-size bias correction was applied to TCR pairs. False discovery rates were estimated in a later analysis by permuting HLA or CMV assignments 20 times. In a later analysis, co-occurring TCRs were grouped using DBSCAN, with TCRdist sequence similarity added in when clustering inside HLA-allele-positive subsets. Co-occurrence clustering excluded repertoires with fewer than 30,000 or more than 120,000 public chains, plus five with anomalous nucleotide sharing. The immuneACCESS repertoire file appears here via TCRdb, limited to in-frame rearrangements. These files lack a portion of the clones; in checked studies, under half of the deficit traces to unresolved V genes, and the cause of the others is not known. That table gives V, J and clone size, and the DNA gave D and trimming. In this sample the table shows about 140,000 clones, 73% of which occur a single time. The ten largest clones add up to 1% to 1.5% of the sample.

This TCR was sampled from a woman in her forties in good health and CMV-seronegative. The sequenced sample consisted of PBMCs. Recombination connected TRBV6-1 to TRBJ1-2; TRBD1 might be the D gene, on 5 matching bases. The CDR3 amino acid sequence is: CASRTPAYGYTF. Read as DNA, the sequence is TGTGCCAGTCGGACACCGGCCTATGGCTACACCTTC.